This T cell receptor beta chain originates from a study of blood T cells in healthy people across ages. The use of a sample-barcoded 5' primer and a J-beta primer mix characterized a second PCR of roughly 6 to 11 cycles. In TCRdb, the 5' RACE reads were re-called with MiXCR into one record per CDR3 protein. The sample shows about 580,000 distinct CDR3 sequences, about 45% of them seen only once. Each sample yielded at least 6 million isolated PBMCs. The source of this sequence is a man older than 75 in good health. Sequencing was done on a sample of blood.

The CDR3 is CASSQEGLTEAFF. In nucleotides, the CDR3 is TGTGCCAGCAGCCAAGAGGGGTTAACTGAAGCTTTCTTT. The genes are TRBV4-2 and TRBJ1-1; D is ambiguous. There are 13 residues in the CDR3. Trimming took off 0 bases at V and 5 bases at J, with 7 bases between the two ends. CDR1 is LGHNA and CDR2 is YNFKEQ in the germline V gene.